These 6 T cell receptor beta chains were all obtained from the same sample, sequenced in a study of CD8+ T cells in alopecia areata. The sequencing template was cDNA reverse transcribed from extracted RNA. The data were produced by immunoSEQ multiplex PCR, yet TCRdb's version contains in-frame clones alone and is incomplete. Of some 100,000 clones in the sample, 55% to 65% were seen once. Material for sequencing was CD4+ T cells sorted from blood. These receptors originate from a human donor in good health.

This chain connects TRBV7-2 to TRBJ2-2, with 7 bases fitting TRBD2. The CDR3 sequence is 15 residues long. With 6 bases clipped from V and 7 bases from J, the junction kept 11 bases outside the gene matches. Per germline, CDR1 SGHTA and CDR2 FQGNSA. CDR3 region: CASRVQAGNGGELFF. CDR3 sequence (DNA): TGTGCCAGCAGGGTCCAAGCGGGGAATGGCGGGGAGCTGTTTTTT.

This clone was found many times. The genes are TRBV14 and TRBJ1-1; D is undetermined. The V end lost 4 bases, the J end lost 9 bases, and 15 bases lay between the germline ends. CDR1 and CDR2 from the germline V gene are SGHDN and FVKESK. The CDR3 is 13 residues long. The CDR3 region is CASSPHQQGKAFF. CDR3 in DNA: TGTGCCAGCAGCCCCCACCAACAAGGGAAAGCTTTCTTT.

This chain joins TRBV29-1 and TRBJ2-1, with 8 bases that match TRBD2. The CDR3 has 13 amino acids. Germline V CDR1 and CDR2: SQVTM, ANQGSEA. The ends lost 6 bases at V and 7 bases at J; junction bases unmatched: 8. The CDR3 sequence: CSVGRGGRNEQFF. CDR3 bases: TGCAGCGTGGGACGGGGGGGGCGGAATGAGCAGTTCTTC.

This chain links TRBV30 with TRBJ1-3, with unresolved D. The CDR3 extends over 14 amino acids. V lost 1 base and J lost 0, with 7 bases in between. Germline V gene lookup returns CDR1 GTSNPN and CDR2 SVGIG (reference sequence). CDR3 amino acids: CAWSALGSGNTIYF. The CDR3 DNA is TGTGCCTGGAGTGCGCTGGGCTCTGGAAACACCATATATTTT.

This chain links TRBV27 with TRBJ1-5; no reliable D call. The CDR3 runs 13 residues. Germline CDR1 MNHEY, CDR2 SMNVEV (reference sequence). The ends were cut back, 4 bases at V and 2 bases at J, with 6 bases in the middle. The CDR3 reads CASSWERNQPQHF. As DNA, the CDR3 is TGTGCCAGCAGTTGGGAACGCAATCAGCCCCAGCATTTT.

This rearrangement joins TRBV29-1 to TRBJ2-7; no definite D call. Trimming stripped 1 base from V and 2 bases from J, with 12 bases between. The germline gives CDR1 SQVTM, CDR2 ANQGSEA. The CDR3 runs 14 residues. CDR3: CSVEALGPTYEQYF. CDR3 nucleotide sequence: TGCAGCGTTGAAGCGCTGGGCCCTACCTACGAGCAGTACTTC.